Shown below are 27 T cell receptor beta chains from a single sample sequenced in a study of cytomegalovirus exposure and HLA in healthy donors. With 60 Vbeta and 13 Jbeta primers, the PCR was carried out. Using immunoSEQ multiplex PCR, the repertoire was profiled, and TCRdb retains in-frame clones only, with some absent. The sample yields approximately 180,000 clones, about 80% seen once. The source material was PBMCs. The receptors were sampled from a woman younger than 45 in good health and CMV-seronegative.

V and J are TRBV30 and TRBJ2-5; TRBD1 matches 7 bases. CDR3 size: 15 residues. After removal of 2 bases from V and 1 base from J, the junction contained 7 bases not matched to a gene. CDR1 is GTSNPN and CDR2 is SVGIG in the germline V gene (reference sequence). CDR3 protein: CAWSPGTASQETQYF. CDR3 nucleotide sequence: TGTGCCTGGAGTCCCGGGACAGCAAGCCAAGAGACCCAGTACTTC.

The genes are TRBV10-3 and TRBJ1-1; D ambiguous. Germline V gene data show CDR1 as ENHRY and CDR2 as SYGVKD. The V end was cut by 3 bases, the J end by 1 base, with 9 bases between. The CDR3 has 14 residues. CDR3 sequence (DNA): TGTGCCATCAGTGATAATAATAAGAACACTGAAGCTTTCTTT. It yields the protein CAISDNNKNTEAFF.

V usage is TRBV19 and J usage is TRBJ1-4, with a weak D call TRBD1 (5 bases). V was shortened by 4 bases and J by 4 bases, with 7 bases between the two germline ends. This CDR3 has 13 residues. The germline V gene encodes CDR1 LNHDA and CDR2 SQIVND (reference sequence). CDR3 loop: CASSRQGNEKLFF. Here the CDR3 DNA reads TGTGCCAGTAGTAGGCAGGGTAATGAAAAACTGTTTTTT.

This chain uses TRBV5-1 with TRBJ2-1; maybe TRBD1 (5 bases). Germline values: CDR1 SGHRS, CDR2 YFSETQ. The CDR3 runs to 15 residues. Trimming left V 1 base short and J 5 bases short, with 13 bases between. The CDR3 is CASSLMGLANNEQFF. The DNA for the CDR3 is TGCGCCAGCAGCTTGATGGGGCTTGCTAACAATGAGCAGTTCTTC.

This chain uses TRBV30 with TRBJ1-2; the D is unclear. Germline CDR1 and CDR2: GTSNPN and SVGIG (reference sequence). Trimming cost V 0 bases and J 6 bases, with 8 bases left between them. The CDR3 sequence is 12 residues long. CDR3 sequence reads: CAWSVTRDGYTF. CDR3 nucleotides: TGTGCCTGGAGTGTGACTAGGGATGGCTACACCTTC.

This clone was picked up a small number of times. The chain links TRBV28 to TRBJ2-7; 11 nucleotides match TRBD2. Germline V gives CDR1 MDHEN, CDR2 SYDVKM. CDR3 length: 14 residues. Losses at the gene ends were 9 bases for V and 0 bases for J; bases not matched to a gene: 4. The CDR3 DNA sequence: TGTGCCAGTTCTCTAGCGGGAGGCTCCTACGAGCAGTACTTC. This codes for CASSLAGGSYEQYF.

The chain couples TRBV7-8 to TRBJ2-2; 8 nucleotides match TRBD2. Germline loops: CDR1 SGHVS, CDR2 FQNEAQ. There are 16 residues in the CDR3. The junction had 11 bases not matched to a gene; V was cut back by 5 bases and J by 6 bases. This CDR3 is CASSPWTSSGSGELFF. The CDR3 DNA follows: TGTGCCAGCAGCCCTTGGACTAGCTCGGGGTCCGGGGAGCTGTTTTTT.

V is TRBV30 and J is TRBJ2-3; possibly TRBD1 for D (5 bases). The germline V gene encodes CDR1 GTSNPN and CDR2 SVGIG (reference sequence). Trimming left V 5 bases short and J 5 bases short, with 14 bases between. This CDR3 is 13 amino acids long. The CDR3 sequence is CAWAWSGKDTQYF. The DNA for the CDR3 is TGTGCCTGGGCCTGGTCAGGGAAAGATACGCAGTATTTT.

The V and J genes are TRBV6-1 and TRBJ1-5; D is uncertain. Germline V gene lookup returns CDR1 MNHNS and CDR2 SASEGT. The ends were cut back, 2 bases at V and 0 bases at J, with 17 bases in the middle. The CDR3 contains 18 residues. CDR3 sequence (DNA): TGTGCCAGCAGTGAATATCTCGGAAGAGGATATAGCAATCAGCCCCAGCATTTT. It yields the protein CASSEYLGRGYSNQPQHF.

This rearrangement joins TRBV12-5 to TRBJ2-1; 7 bases are a match to TRBD1. Trimming cost V 1 base and J 0 bases; bases outside gene matches: 0. Germline assignment: CDR1 LGHNT and CDR2 FRNRAP. The CDR3 is 15 residues long. The CDR3 loop is CASGLAGGSYNEQFF. The CDR3 region has the DNA TGTGCTAGTGGTTTGGCAGGGGGCTCCTACAATGAGCAGTTCTTC.

V is TRBV27 and J is TRBJ2-7, with TRBD2 identical over 10 bases. The CDR3 runs 14 residues. J gave up 4 bases and V 3 bases, and 3 bases lay outside the gene matches. The germline CDR1 and CDR2 sequences are MNHEY and SMNVEV (reference sequence). CDR3 amino acids: CASSFSSGRYEQYF. Written as DNA, the CDR3 is TGTGCCAGCAGTTTCTCTAGCGGGAGATACGAGCAGTACTTC.

This clone was detected only once. The gene calls are TRBV2 and TRBJ2-5; tentatively, D is TRBD2 (5 bases). The V end was cut by 5 bases, the J end by 5 bases, with 6 bases between. Germline assignment: CDR1 SNHLY and CDR2 FYNNEI. The CDR3 contains 11 residues. CDR3 nucleotide sequence: TGTGCCAGCAGTAGGGAGGAGACCCAGTACTTC. The encoded protein is CASSREETQYF.

The J gene is TRBJ1-1, the V gene TRBV29-1; D unclear. The germline gives CDR1 SQVTM, CDR2 ANQGSEA. Trimming took 7 bases from V and 0 from J, leaving 18 bases between them. The length of the CDR3 is 15 residues. The CDR3 DNA reads TGCAGCGCTGCCGTCCGGGAATTAATGAACACTGAAGCTTTCTTT. As protein: CSAAVRELMNTEAFF. Filled out from reference TRBV29-1 and TRBJ1-1, the complete variable domain reads SAVISQKPSRDICQRGTSLTIQCQVDSQVTMMFWYRQQPGQSLTLIATANQGSEATYESGFVIDKFPISRPNLTFSTLTVSNMSPEDSSIYLCSAAVRELMNTEAFFGQGTRLTVV.

This clone was observed a handful of times. The chain links TRBV5-4 to TRBJ1-1; 8 bases are a match to TRBD1. CDR3 length equals 15 residues. V lost 4 bases to trimming and J lost 4 bases; unmatched junction nucleotides: 9. CDR1 is SGHNT and CDR2 is YYREEE in the germline V gene (reference sequence). The DNA of the CDR3 is TGTGCCAGCAGCCCGACAGGGGCTCTGTTCACTGAAGCTTTCTTT. Translating gives CASSPTGALFTEAFF.

The V and J genes are TRBV18 and TRBJ2-5; no reliable D call. Looked up from germline, CDR1 is KGHSH and CDR2 is LQKENI. The germline V and J ends were trimmed by 1 base and 3 bases, with 9 bases remaining between them. The CDR3 runs to 14 residues. The CDR3, as DNA: TGTGCCAGCTCACCACTTAGGCAGGAAGAGACCCAGTACTTC. As protein: CASSPLRQEETQYF.

The chain uses TRBV9 and TRBJ2-7; 8 nucleotides align to TRBD2. V shed 2 bases and J 4 bases; nucleotides not matched to a gene: 5. The CDR3 contains 14 residues. Germline V lookup: CDR1 SGDLS, CDR2 YYNGEE. The CDR3 nucleotides are TGTGCCAGCAGCGTGAGCGGGAGTGGGTACGAGCAGTACTTC. The encoded protein is CASSVSGSGYEQYF.

V and J are TRBV7-2 and TRBJ2-5; D is unresolved. V was shortened by 5 bases and J by 6 bases, with 19 bases between the two germline ends. The CDR3 spans 15 residues. Germline V gene data show CDR1 as SGHTA and CDR2 as FQGNSA. CDR3 region: CASSQSPDSRQTQYF. DNA for the CDR3: TGTGCCAGCAGCCAATCGCCAGACTCTAGACAGACCCAGTACTTC. The variable domain in full, with the rest retrieved from reference TRBV7-2 and TRBJ2-5, is GAGVSQSPSNKVTEKGKDVELRCDPISGHTALYWYRQSLGQGLEFLIYFQGNSAPDKSGLPSDRFSAERTGGSVSTLTIQRTQQEDSAVYLCASSQSPDSRQTQYFGPGTRLLVL.

The chain employs TRBV2 and TRBJ1-2; possibly TRBD1 for D (6 bases). The germline V and J ends were trimmed by 11 bases and 12 bases, with 25 bases remaining between them. The germline gives CDR1 SNHLY, CDR2 FYNNEI. This CDR3 comprises 13 residues. CDR3 in amino acids: CAERGGAGRSHTF. CDR3 nucleotide sequence: TGTGCCGAAAGGGGGGGGGCAGGGAGATCGCACACCTTC.

The chain combines TRBV28 with TRBJ2-5; tentatively, D is TRBD1 (6 bases). The V end lost 10 bases, the J end lost 2 bases, and 17 bases lay between the germline ends. There are 14 residues in the CDR3. Germline CDR1 is MDHEN and CDR2 is SYDVKM. The CDR3 region is CATKQGALQETQYF. CDR3 DNA sequence: TGTGCCACTAAACAGGGAGCCCTGCAAGAGACCCAGTACTTC. The full variable domain, completed using reference TRBV28 and TRBJ2-5, is DVKVTQSSRYLVKRTGEKVFLECVQDMDHENMFWYRQDPGLGLRLIYFSYDVKMKEKGDIPEGYSVSREKKERFSLILESASTNQTSMYLCATKQGALQETQYFGPGTRLLVL.

The chain combines TRBV2 with TRBJ2-1, with D tentatively TRBD2 (6 bases). The CDR3 covers 14 residues. V was trimmed by 6 bases and J by 9 bases, leaving 18 bases between them. CDR1 is SNHLY, CDR2 FYNNEI, per germline. CDR3 protein: CASRKIGDSGEQFF. The DNA for the CDR3 is TGTGCCAGCAGGAAAATTGGGGACTCAGGTGAGCAGTTCTTC.

This clone was detected only once. The V and J genes are TRBV20-1 and TRBJ2-2; the D gene is possibly TRBD2 (5 bases). CDR1 and CDR2 (germline): DFQATT, SNEGSKA (reference sequence). CDR3 length equals 10 residues. The CDR3 sequence is CKRRHGELFF. The DNA of the CDR3 is TGCAAGCGGAGGCACGGGGAGCTGTTTTTT.

In regard to this clone: Other DNA sequences in this specimen translate into the identical CDR3. V and J are TRBV6-5 and TRBJ2-3; perhaps TRBD1 as D (6 bases). The CDR3 consists of 15 residues. Germline V lookup: CDR1 MNHEY, CDR2 SVGAGI. V shed 4 bases and J shed 5 bases, with 16 bases lying between them. The CDR3 coding sequence is TGTGCCAGCAGTTCAGCACTCAAACAGGGAGATACGCAGTATTTT. Residues: CASSSALKQGDTQYF.

The CDR3 sequence is CASSLESPRDRWIKTQYF. Here the CDR3 DNA reads TGTGCCAGCAGCTTAGAGAGCCCCCGGGACAGGTGGATTAAGACCCAGTACTTC. V is TRBV7-9 and J is TRBJ2-5, with TRBD1 matching 8 bases. CDR1 is SEHNR, CDR2 FQNEAQ, per germline (reference sequence). This CDR3 region has 18 residues. J was trimmed by 6 bases and V by 1 base; bases with no gene match: 16.

The V gene is TRBV19, the J gene TRBJ1-5; TRBD1 aligns across 8 bases. The length of the CDR3 is 14 residues. The trim removed 6 bases at V and 6 bases at J, leaving 7 bases unmatched. Germline V gene lookup returns CDR1 LNHDA and CDR2 SQIVND (reference sequence). Written as DNA, the CDR3 is TGTGCCAGTAGGTCCAGGGGGCGCGGTCAGCCCCAGCATTTT. Its protein product is CASRSRGRGQPQHF.

This clone was observed a single time. The genes are TRBV4-3 and TRBJ2-7, with 9 positions matching TRBD2. V shed 0 bases and J 4 bases; nucleotides not matched to a gene: 10. The CDR3 covers 17 residues. CDR1 and CDR2 from the germline V gene are LGHNA and YSLEER. The CDR3 region is CASSQDVQRGVLYEQYF. As DNA, the CDR3 is TGCGCCAGCAGCCAAGACGTCCAGCGGGGGGTGTTGTACGAGCAGTACTTC.

The DNA for the CDR3 is TGCGCCAGCAGCTTGTGGCTAGCGGGAGTTTATGGCGGGGAGCTGTTTTTT. Translating it yields CASSLWLAGVYGGELFF. The chain joins TRBV5-1 to TRBJ2-2; 10 bases are shared with TRBD2. Trimming cost V 1 base and J 7 bases; bases outside gene matches: 10. Germline V gene lookup returns CDR1 SGHRS and CDR2 YFSETQ. The CDR3 loop spans 17 amino acids.

This chain connects TRBV7-8 to TRBJ1-1; D remains unclear. V lost 4 bases and J lost 3, with 15 bases in between. The CDR3 runs 15 residues. Germline-derived CDR1 and CDR2 are SGHVS and FQNEAQ. CDR3 coding DNA: TGTGCCAGCAGCTCGGCATCGGGGAGGTACACTGAAGCTTTCTTT. Its protein is CASSSASGRYTEAFF.